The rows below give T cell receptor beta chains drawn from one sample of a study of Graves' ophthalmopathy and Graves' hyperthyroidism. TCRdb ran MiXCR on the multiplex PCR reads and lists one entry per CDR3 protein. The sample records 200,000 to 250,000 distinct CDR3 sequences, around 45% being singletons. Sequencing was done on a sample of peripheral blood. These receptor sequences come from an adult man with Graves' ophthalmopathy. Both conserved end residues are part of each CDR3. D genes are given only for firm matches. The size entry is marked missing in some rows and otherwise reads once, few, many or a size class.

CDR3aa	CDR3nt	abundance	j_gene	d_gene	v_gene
CATSDPGSRSGNTIYF	TGTGCCACCAGTGACCCTGGGAGCCGCTCTGGAAACACCATATATTTT	.	TRBJ1-3	.	TRBV24-1
CSVDETGKAFF	TGCAGCGTTGACGAGACCGGGAAAGCTTTCTTT	.	TRBJ1-1	.	TRBV29-1
CASSLDPGQGYPEQYF	TGTGCCAGCAGCTTAGATCCGGGACAGGGGTACCCCGAGCAGTACTTC	.	TRBJ2-7	TRBD1	TRBV7-9
CASKFPGEPEETQYF	TGTGCCAGCAAATTCCCAGGTGAACCCGAAGAGACCCAGTACTTC	few	TRBJ2-5	.	TRBV2
CASSVEGLVAFF	TGTGCCAGCAGCGTGGAAGGGTTGGTAGCTTTCTTT	many	TRBJ1-1	.	TRBV7-2
CASSYGTRNTEAFF	TGTGCCAGCAGTTACGGCACACGAAACACTGAAGCTTTCTTT	.	TRBJ1-1	.	TRBV6-5
CASSEFRGESQETQYF	TGCGCCAGCAGTGAGTTCCGTGGGGAGTCCCAAGAGACCCAGTACTTC	.	TRBJ2-5	.	TRBV10-2
CASALPGYSNQPQHF	TGTGCCAGTGCCTTACCGGGATATAGCAATCAGCCCCAGCATTTT	.	TRBJ1-5	.	TRBV19
CASSGLAGGVNEQFF	TGCGCCAGCAGCGGACTAGCGGGAGGGGTCAATGAGCAGTTCTTC	few	TRBJ2-1	TRBD2	TRBV5-1
CASSFRIMNTEAFF	TGTGCCAGCAGCTTCAGGATTATGAACACTGAAGCTTTCTTT	few	TRBJ1-1	.	TRBV7-6
CASGRDRETNYGYTF	TGCGCCAGCGGCCGGGACAGAGAAACGAACTATGGCTACACCTTC	.	TRBJ1-2	TRBD1	TRBV5-1
CASSQDLALAGGQETQYF	TGCGCCAGCAGCCAAGATCTAGCACTAGCGGGGGGACAAGAGACCCAGTACTTC	.	TRBJ2-5	TRBD2	TRBV4-1
CASNRDRDNSPLHF	TGTGCCAGCAACCGGGACAGAGATAATTCACCCCTCCACTTT	.	TRBJ1-6	TRBD1	TRBV9
CASSEQVGQGREQYF	TGTGCCAGCAGTGAACAGGTCGGACAGGGCCGCGAGCAGTACTTC	.	TRBJ2-7	TRBD1	TRBV6-1
CASSNLFRDTEAFF	TGTGCCAGCAGCAACTTGTTTAGGGACACTGAAGCTTTCTTT	few	TRBJ1-1	.	TRBV5-8